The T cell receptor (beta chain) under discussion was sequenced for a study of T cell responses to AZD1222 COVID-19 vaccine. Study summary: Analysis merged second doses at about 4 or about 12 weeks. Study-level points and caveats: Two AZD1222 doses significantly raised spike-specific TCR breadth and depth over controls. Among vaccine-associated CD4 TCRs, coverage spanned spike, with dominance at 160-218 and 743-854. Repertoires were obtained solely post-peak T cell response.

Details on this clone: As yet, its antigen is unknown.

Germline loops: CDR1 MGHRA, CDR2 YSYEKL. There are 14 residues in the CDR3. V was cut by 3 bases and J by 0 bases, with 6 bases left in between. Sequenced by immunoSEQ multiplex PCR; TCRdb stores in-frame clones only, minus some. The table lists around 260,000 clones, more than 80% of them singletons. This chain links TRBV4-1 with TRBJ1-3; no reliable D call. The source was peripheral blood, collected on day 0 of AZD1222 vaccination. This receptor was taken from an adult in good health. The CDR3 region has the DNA TGCGCCAGCAGCCACCTCTTCTCTGGAAACACCATATATTTT. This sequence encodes CASSHLFSGNTIYF.